The sequence of this TCR beta chain was determined in a study of blood T cell repertoires in COVID-19. Overall study: T cells, B-cell-depleted T cells, or PBMCs provided the cDNA or gDNA that served as material.

Authors' data handling: Amplification of reference gene primers provided the estimated nucleated cell counts. Method: immunoSEQ multiplex PCR; TCRdb's copy keeps in-frame clones and lacks some. V, J and clone size derive from that table, while D and trimming were established from the DNA sequence. The sample lists some 190,000 clones, 82% occurring once. Per germline, CDR1 SQVTM and CDR2 ANQGSEA. The V end lost 4 bases, the J end lost 2 bases, and 6 bases lay between the germline ends. This CDR3 spans 12 amino acids. Sequenced material: peripheral blood. The TCR originated in an elderly woman with active or convalescent COVID-19. The V gene is TRBV29-1, the J gene TRBJ1-5; weak D call: TRBD1 (5 bases). CDR3 nucleotides: TGCAGCGTTGGACAGCGCAATCAGCCCCAGCATTTT. Translation gives CSVGQRNQPQHF.